Below are 4 T cell receptor beta chains sequenced from a single sample in a study of response to subunit inactivated influenza vaccine. TCRdb used MiXCR to reprocess the RT-PCR reads, holding one entry per CDR3 protein. The sample includes around 760,000 distinct CDR3 sequences, more than 11% of them seen just once. The sequencing used PBMCs from blood, collected 14 days before vaccination. The receptors here all came from a man aged 50-59 years who received an inactivated influenza vaccine.

This clonotype was recorded at least ten times. J is TRBJ2-3 and V is TRBV5-1; D tentatively reads TRBD1 or TRBD2 (5 bases each). Germline CDR1 SGHRS, CDR2 YFSETQ. The CDR3 consists of 15 residues. V lost 2 bases to trimming and J lost 1 base, with 11 bases between them. CDR3: CASSFGGAGTDTQYF. In DNA, the CDR3 is TGCGCCAGCAGCTTTGGGGGAGCGGGCACAGATACGCAGTATTTT.

This clonotype has just a few counts. The chain joins TRBV6-2 or TRBV6-3 to TRBJ1-6, with D tentatively TRBD1 (6 bases). Germline assignment: CDR1 MNHEY and CDR2 SVGEGT. Trimming left V 6 bases short and J 14 bases short, with 17 bases between. The CDR3 sequence is 13 residues long. In nucleotides, the CDR3 is TGTGCCAGCAGCCGGGACACCTTTGTAACCCTCCACTTT. Protein: CASSRDTFVTLHF.

J is TRBJ2-3 and V is TRBV21-1; the table's D call TRBD1 went unverified against the DNA. TRBV21-1 is shown as a pseudogene. The CDR3 totals 16 residues. CDR3 nucleotide sequence: TGTGCCAGCAGCAAATTACGGGGACAGGGGAGAGATACGCAGTATTTT. This gives the protein CASSKLRGQGRDTQYF.

This clonotype was counted between two and nine times. This chain joins TRBV28 and TRBJ1-5; possible D gene TRBD1, 5 bases. V was shortened by 6 bases and J by 4 bases, with 10 bases between the two germline ends. This CDR3 comprises 13 residues. Germline V gene data show CDR1 as MDHEN and CDR2 as SYDVKM. DNA for the CDR3: TGTGCCAGCAGGGGGGACCTGAATCAGCCCCAGCATTTT. Translation gives CASRGDLNQPQHF. The full variable domain, in which reference TRBV28 and TRBJ1-5 provide the parts outside the CDR3, is DVKVTQSSRYLVKRTGEKVFLECVQDMDHENMFWYRQDPGLGLRLIYFSYDVKMKEKGDIPEGYSVSREKKERFSLILESASTNQTSMYLCASRGDLNQPQHFGDGTRLSIL.